A single sample is the source of the 17 T cell receptor beta chains below, sequenced in a study of identifying expanded T cells in peripheral blood. The assay was immunoSEQ multiplex PCR, and TCRdb's table has in-frame clones only and misses some. Here the sample spans over 90,000 clones, about 87% being singletons. Material: blood. These receptors were obtained from a person aged 18-70 years in good health.

J is TRBJ1-5 and V is TRBV2, with D tentatively TRBD1 (6 bases). The CDR3 has 16 residues. From germline, CDR1 is SNHLY and CDR2 FYNNEI. Deletions cut 6 bases from V and 7 bases from J, with 22 bases between. The CDR3 DNA follows: TGTGCCAGCAGAACAGTGGGGGGCGGCCTCGGGCAGCCCCAGCATTTT. Encoded protein: CASRTVGGGLGQPQHF. Drawing the rest from reference TRBV2 and TRBJ1-5, the complete variable domain is EPEVTQTPSHQVTQMGQEVILRCVPISNHLYFYWYRQILGQKVEFLVSFYNNEISEKSEIFDDQFSVERPDGSNFTLKIRSTKLEDSAMYFCASRTVGGGLGQPQHFGDGTRLSIL.

The count of this clone is one. The V call is TRBV2, the J call TRBJ2-1, with 7 positions matching TRBD2. The V segment lost 2 bases and the J segment 7 bases; nucleotides outside the gene matches: 11. Germline V gives CDR1 SNHLY, CDR2 FYNNEI. This CDR3 has 16 amino acids. The DNA of the CDR3 is TGTGCCAGCAGTGAACTGAGGGCGGGAGTAAGAAATGAGCAGTTCTTC. Encoded protein: CASSELRAGVRNEQFF.

This sequence joins TRBV28 and TRBJ2-7; perhaps TRBD1 as D (6 bases). This CDR3 comprises 14 residues. V was cut by 5 bases and J by 2 bases, with 13 bases left in between. The germline V gene has CDR1 MDHEN and CDR2 SYDVKM. The CDR3 is CASSLDRHPYEQYF. In DNA, the CDR3 is TGTGCCAGCAGTCTCGACAGGCATCCCTACGAGCAGTACTTC.

The chain combines TRBV28 with TRBJ2-6; 7 bases agree with TRBD1. Per the germline V gene, CDR1 is MDHEN and CDR2 is SYDVKM. CDR3 length equals 15 residues. Trimming cost V 6 bases and J 1 base; bases outside gene matches: 3. This CDR3 is CASSTQGSGANVLTF. Here the CDR3 DNA reads TGTGCCAGCAGCACACAGGGGTCTGGGGCCAACGTCCTGACTTTC.

This clone was detected only once. The chain links TRBV21-1 to TRBJ2-1; TRBD2 is the table's D call and was not checked against the DNA. TRBV21-1 is reported as a pseudogene. There are 17 residues in the CDR3. DNA of the CDR3: TGTGCCAGCAGCGCCCTAAGACTAGCGGGAAAGTACAATGAGCAGTTCTTC. Translated: CASSALRLAGKYNEQFF.

The rearrangement links TRBV7-8 to TRBJ1-6, with D uncertain. V was trimmed by 1 base and J by 8 bases, leaving 12 bases between them. The CDR3 is 15 amino acids. Germline V lookup: CDR1 SGHVS, CDR2 FQNEAQ. Here the CDR3 DNA reads TGTGCCAGCAGCTTAGGCTCAGGTTTGGATTCACCCCTCCACTTT. As protein: CASSLGSGLDSPLHF.

This chain links TRBV7-9 with TRBJ2-1, with 11 bases lining up with TRBD2. J was trimmed by 5 bases and V by 8 bases; bases with no gene match: 8. CDR3 length equals 15 residues. Germline assignment: CDR1 SEHNR and CDR2 FQNEAQ (reference sequence). The CDR3 sequence is CASLGLAGLNNEQFF. CDR3 DNA sequence: TGTGCCAGCCTTGGACTAGCGGGCCTCAACAATGAGCAGTTCTTC.

Comment on this clone: An end of the junction differs from the germline gene, which may be a read error. The CDR3 sequence: CAISSSGRVSHEQYF. The CDR3, as DNA: TGTGCCATCAGCAGCAGCGGGAGAGTCTCCCACGAGCAGTACTTC. The chain is built from TRBV10-3 and TRBJ2-7; 8 bases match TRBD2. This CDR3 spans 15 amino acids. Germline V gene lookup returns CDR1 ENHRY and CDR2 SYGVKD.

The chain has TRBV6-6 and TRBJ1-4; D gene unclear. CDR1 and CDR2 (germline): MNHNY, SVGAGI (reference sequence). V lost 2 bases, J lost 7 bases, and 8 bases lay in between. This CDR3 is built from 13 residues. The CDR3 sequence: CASSYDSGEKLFF. CDR3 DNA: TGTGCCAGCAGTTACGACTCTGGTGAAAAACTGTTTTTT.

The chain employs TRBV15 and TRBJ1-1; 9 nucleotides match TRBD1. The ends lost 6 bases at V and 7 bases at J; junction bases unmatched: 6. This CDR3 comprises 13 residues. CDR1 LNHNV and CDR2 YYDKDF come from the germline V gene (reference sequence). The CDR3 sequence is CATRRQGGIEAFF. The DNA of the CDR3 is TGTGCCACCAGGAGACAGGGGGGCATTGAAGCTTTCTTT.

The chain combines TRBV9 with TRBJ2-2; 8 nucleotides line up with TRBD2. This CDR3 is built from 16 residues. CDR1 SGDLS and CDR2 YYNGEE come from the germline V gene. V gave up 1 base and J gave up 5 bases; unmatched junction bases: 7. CDR3 sequence reads: CASSVRIAGGTGELFF. The CDR3 coding sequence is TGTGCCAGCAGCGTACGAATTGCGGGAGGTACCGGGGAGCTGTTTTTT.

This chain connects TRBV19 to TRBJ2-3, with 8 bases aligning to TRBD2. The CDR3 loop spans 16 amino acids. V was clipped by 5 bases and J by 2 bases; unmatched bases: 9. The germline CDR1 and CDR2 sequences are LNHDA and SQIVND (reference sequence). The CDR3 region is CASSPQAGAFTDTQYF. In DNA form, the CDR3 reads TGTGCCAGTAGTCCTCAAGCGGGGGCATTCACAGATACGCAGTATTTT.

J is TRBJ1-2 and V is TRBV6-5, with no clear D. The germline V gene has CDR1 MNHEY and CDR2 SVGAGI. The CDR3 runs 16 residues. The V and J ends lost 0 bases and 7 bases respectively, with 18 bases between them. The CDR3 here is CASSYSSAGSASGYTF. In DNA form, the CDR3 reads TGTGCCAGCAGTTACTCGAGCGCAGGTAGTGCGAGTGGCTACACCTTC.

This chain uses TRBV30 with TRBJ2-5; unclear D gene. The CDR3 consists of 13 residues. The germline CDR1 and CDR2 sequences are GTSNPN and SVGIG (reference sequence). The V gene lost 0 bases and the J gene lost 4 bases, with 9 bases spanning the gap. The CDR3 DNA reads as TGTGCCTGGAGTGTAACTGTTTCAGAGACCCAGTACTTC. It yields the protein CAWSVTVSETQYF.

The chain is built from TRBV6-1 and TRBJ1-2; the D gene is possibly TRBD1 (5 bases). The V and J ends lost 4 bases and 1 base respectively, with 13 bases between them. The V gene's germline CDR1 is MNHNS and CDR2 SASEGT. This CDR3 has 15 amino acids. The CDR3 region is CASSGGGEVNYGYTF. In nucleotides, the CDR3 is TGTGCCAGCAGTGGGGGAGGGGAAGTTAACTATGGCTACACCTTC.

V usage is TRBV9 and J usage is TRBJ2-1; 9 bases align to TRBD2. This CDR3 is 17 amino acids long. V lost 3 bases and J lost 3; bases outside the gene matches: 10. Germline CDR1 is SGDLS and CDR2 is YYNGEE. CDR3 DNA: TGTGCCAGCAGCGCCTGGGGACTAGCCGATTTCTACAATGAGCAGTTCTTC. Its protein product is CASSAWGLADFYNEQFF.

The rearrangement joins TRBV5-8 to TRBJ1-6; D is unresolved. The CDR3 spans 13 residues. Trimming removed 0 bases at V and 9 bases at J, with 7 bases between. The germline V gene has CDR1 SGHTS and CDR2 YDEGEE. This CDR3 is CASSLGAGSPLHF. In DNA form, the CDR3 reads TGTGCCAGCAGCTTGGGCGCGGGTTCACCCCTCCACTTT.